Each of the 12 T cell receptor beta chains below was sequenced from the same sample in a study of regulatory T cells in long-lasting Graves disease (dated by TCRdb to the early 2020s). The sample's time point label is to be understood as: persistent/refractory GD, antithyroid drugs over 5 years with positive TRAb. For both TCR sequencing and RNA sequencing, RNA was extracted from PBMCs using TRIzol. The library was built by means of multiplex PCR. Sequencing was carried out with an Illumina HiSeq 4000. TCR beta libraries were built with iRepertoire HTBI primers and Arm-PCR amplification of CDR3 regions. TCRdb trimmed the raw reads at Q25, called clones with MiXCR and kept productive beta chains. CDR3 protein sequences are deduplicated, and each keeps its most common genes and DNA. In all, the sample holds 400,000 to 500,000 distinct CDR3 sequences, and about 22% of those were seen once. Around 13% of the sample is in the top ten clones.

This sample comprised peripheral blood mononuclear cells (PBMCs), obtained when the disease was refractory, from a patient treated with antithyroid drugs. These receptors all come from a female donor with Graves disease.

This clonotype appeared many times. The genes are TRBV7-9 and TRBJ1-2; D remains ambiguous. The CDR3 covers 13 residues. V lost 4 bases, J lost 3 bases, and 9 bases lay in between. Germline-derived CDR1 and CDR2 are SEHNR and FQNEAQ (reference sequence). As DNA, the CDR3 is TGTGCCAGCAGCTCCTTGGCCGACTATGGCTACACCTTC. This codes for CASSSLADYGYTF.

This chain joins TRBV14 and TRBJ1-1; D unclear. This CDR3 has 13 amino acids. Deletions cut 2 bases from V and 5 bases from J, with 9 bases between. Germline lookup yields CDR1 SGHDN and CDR2 FVKESK. Here the CDR3 DNA reads TGTGCCAGCAGCCAAATCGGACGGACTGAAGCTTTCTTT. The encoded protein is CASSQIGRTEAFF. The full variable domain, rest sourced from reference TRBV14 and TRBJ1-1, is EAGVTQFPSHSVIEKGQTVTLRCDPISGHDNLYWYRRVMGKEIKFLLHFVKESKQDESGMPNNRFLAERTGGTYSTLKVQPAELEDSGVYFCASSQIGRTEAFFGQGTRLTVV.

The rearrangement uses TRBV19 and TRBJ1-4; D gene uncertain. This CDR3 spans 13 amino acids. Trimming removed 5 bases from V and 4 bases from J, with 8 bases in between. Germline-derived CDR1 and CDR2 are LNHDA and SQIVND (reference sequence). CDR3 region: CASSLGSNEKLFF. CDR3 DNA sequence: TGTGCCAGTAGTCTCGGTAGTAATGAAAAACTGTTTTTT.

This clonotype showed up many times. V gene TRBV20-1 combines with J gene TRBJ1-2; no firm D call. Trimming left V 3 bases short and J 1 base short, with 12 bases between. The CDR3 contains 14 residues. The germline V gene has CDR1 DFQATT and CDR2 SNEGSKA (reference sequence). CDR3 sequence (DNA): TGCAGTGCTAGGAAGGGATTCTTTAACTATGGCTACACCTTC. Translated: CSARKGFFNYGYTF.

This clonotype was recorded many times. V and J are TRBV28 and TRBJ1-2; the D is unclear. The CDR3 contains 13 residues. V was cut by 5 bases and J by 4 bases, with 11 bases left in between. In germline, CDR1 is MDHEN, CDR2 SYDVKM. The CDR3 nucleotides are TGTGCCAGCAGTCCGATAGGGCGCTATGGCTACACCTTC. It codes for CASSPIGRYGYTF.

This clonotype was found many times. The CDR3 bases are TGTGCCAGCAGCTTAGGACTCTCTGGAAACACCATATATTTT. Protein: CASSLGLSGNTIYF. The chain has TRBV7-2 and TRBJ1-3; D call uncertain. The CDR3 extends over 14 amino acids. Per the germline V gene, CDR1 is SGHTA and CDR2 is FQGNSA. The germline V and J ends were trimmed by 1 base and 0 bases, with 4 bases remaining between them.

This clonotype came up many times. This chain uses TRBV28 with TRBJ1-1, with no clear D. V was cut by 6 bases and J by 2 bases, with 13 bases left in between. Germline V CDR1 and CDR2: MDHEN, SYDVKM. This CDR3 has 14 amino acids. The CDR3 is CASSSILFNTEAFF. In DNA, the CDR3 is TGTGCCAGCAGCTCAATACTGTTCAACACTGAAGCTTTCTTT.

The chain joins TRBV19 to TRBJ2-2; no definite D call. The CDR3 extends over 14 amino acids. Germline V gene data show CDR1 as LNHDA and CDR2 as SQIVND (reference sequence). The V end lost 3 bases, the J end lost 1 base, and 6 bases lay between the germline ends. Here the CDR3 reads CASSIQVNTGELFF. DNA for the CDR3: TGTGCCAGTAGTATCCAAGTGAACACCGGGGAGCTGTTTTTT.

This clonotype has at least ten counts. J is TRBJ1-6 and V is TRBV12-3 or TRBV12-4; 8 positions match TRBD1. CDR3 size: 14 residues. V lost 1 base to trimming and J lost 12 bases; unmatched junction nucleotides: 5. The CDR3 DNA follows: TGTGCCAGCAGTTTAGGAGGAACAGGGGGACCCCTCCACTTT. Amino acid sequence: CASSLGGTGGPLHF.

There are many counts of this clonotype. The J gene is TRBJ1-1, the V gene TRBV11-1; D ambiguous. CDR1 is SGHAT and CDR2 is FQDESV in the germline V gene (reference sequence). The CDR3 sequence is 15 residues long. Trimming shortened V by 5 bases and J by 4 bases, and 17 bases separated the two germline ends. Written as DNA, the CDR3 is TGTGCCAGCAGCCCAGAGGCCGGGAGCGGCACTGAAGCTTTCTTT. It encodes CASSPEAGSGTEAFF.

The table lists this clonotype with many counts. The chain recombines TRBV25-1 with TRBJ1-2, with unresolved D. The germline V and J ends were trimmed by 2 bases and 8 bases, with 15 bases remaining between them. The germline gives CDR1 MGHDK, CDR2 SYGVNS. The CDR3 runs to 14 residues. CDR3 sequence reads: CASSEVSEGFGYTF. CDR3 DNA sequence: TGTGCCAGCAGTGAAGTGAGTGAAGGGTTCGGCTACACCTTC.

This clonotype was recorded at least ten times. The V gene is TRBV27, the J gene TRBJ1-5, with 7 bases identical to TRBD1. V was pared by 0 bases and J by 6 bases, with 5 bases of the junction left unmatched. Germline V gene data show CDR1 as MNHEY and CDR2 as SMNVEV (reference sequence). The CDR3 runs to 15 residues. The CDR3 DNA reads TGTGCCAGCAGTTTATCAAGGGGGCTCGGTCAGCCCCAGCATTTT. Protein product: CASSLSRGLGQPQHF.